This is a list of T cell receptor beta chains from one sample in a study of OX40 agonist ivuxolimab in advanced cancers. The method was immunoSEQ multiplex PCR; TCRdb's version includes in-frame clones alone and lacks a portion of them. Here the sample spans about 72,000 clones, under 85% being singletons. This specimen consisted of CD4+ or CD8+ T cells sorted from blood, obtained in a trial of the OX40 agonist ivuxolimab. The receptors originated from an adult with an advanced solid tumor such as melanoma, head and neck, liver or kidney cancer. Each CDR3 is given with its conserved first and last residue. A D gene is named only where the DNA matches it firmly. Clone sizes are given selectively: once, few, many, or a class where the clone is expanded.

D: TRBD1; J: TRBJ1-6; size: -; V: TRBV6-5; DNA: TGTGCCAGCAGTTACTCCTGGGACAGCATCAATTCACCCCTCCACTTT; CDR3: CASSYSWDSINSPLHF
D: -; J: TRBJ2-7; size: -; V: TRBV5-1; DNA: TGCGCCAGCAGCTTGGAACGGATTCCGGGCGAGCAGTACTTC; CDR3: CASSLERIPGEQYF
D: TRBD1; J: TRBJ1-3; size: -; V: TRBV5-1; DNA: TGCGCCAGCAGCTTGGCTGGGACAGACTCTGGAAACACCATATATTTT; CDR3: CASSLAGTDSGNTIYF
D: TRBD2; J: TRBJ2-1; size: -; V: TRBV11-2; DNA: TGTGCCAGCAGCTTAGGAACTAGCGGGAGCAATGAGCAGTTCTTC; CDR3: CASSLGTSGSNEQFF
D: -; J: TRBJ1-2; size: -; V: TRBV19; DNA: TGTGCCAGTAGCCCAGGAATGGGTGGCTACACCTTC; CDR3: CASSPGMGGYTF
D: -; J: TRBJ2-1; size: once; V: TRBV29-1; DNA: TGCAGCGTTGGTCTAGCGCCCTCCTACAATGAGCAGTTCTTC; CDR3: CSVGLAPSYNEQFF
D: -; J: TRBJ1-5; size: -; V: TRBV6-4; DNA: TGTGCCAGCAGTGAGCAGCCGGGTCAGCCCCAGCATTTT; CDR3: CASSEQPGQPQHF
D: -; J: TRBJ2-7; size: -; V: TRBV5-6; DNA: TGTGCCAGCAGCTTGAGGTTAGTGGGAAGATGGGGCGAGCAGTACTTC; CDR3: CASSLRLVGRWGEQYF
D: -; J: TRBJ1-5; size: -; V: TRBV20-1; DNA: TGCAGTGCTAGAGACGGTCAGCCCCAGCATTTT; CDR3: CSARDGQPQHF
D: -; J: TRBJ1-2; size: once; V: TRBV28; DNA: TGTGCCAGCAGTTCGGCGGGAAGTCGGGGAGGGGTTTCTGGCTACACCTTC; CDR3: CASSSAGSRGGVSGYTF
D: TRBD1; J: TRBJ1-1; size: once; V: TRBV29-1; DNA: TGCAGCGTCGCCGACAGGGCCGAAGCTTTCTTT; CDR3: CSVADRAEAFF
D: -; J: TRBJ2-5; size: -; V: TRBV5-1; DNA: TGCGCCAGCGAGGACCAGGAGACCCAGTACTTC; CDR3: CASEDQETQYF
D: -; J: TRBJ1-2; size: -; V: TRBV7-2; DNA: TGTGCCAGCAGCTCGTGGGAGGGGGTGGGCTATGGCTACACCTTC; CDR3: CASSSWEGVGYGYTF
D: TRBD2; J: TRBJ2-1; size: -; V: TRBV4-1; DNA: TGCGCCAGCGACGAACTAGCGCTAACCGGGATAAGAAATGAGCAGTTCTTC; CDR3: CASDELALTGIRNEQFF
D: -; J: TRBJ2-7; size: -; V: TRBV6-1; DNA: TGTGCCAGCATGAAGAGGTCCGACTACGAGCAGTACTTC; CDR3: CASMKRSDYEQYF
D: -; J: TRBJ1-5; size: -; V: TRBV27; DNA: TGTGCCAGCAGCTCCTTCGACGGCCATAGCAATCAACCCCAGCATTTT; CDR3: CASSSFDGHSNQPQHF
D: -; J: TRBJ1-1; size: -; V: TRBV9; DNA: TGTGCCAGCAGCGTAGGGGTTCAAACTGAAGCTTTCTTT; CDR3: CASSVGVQTEAFF
D: TRBD1; J: TRBJ1-5; size: -; V: TRBV27; DNA: TGTGCCAGCAGTAACACAGGGGACGAACAGCCCCAGCATTTT; CDR3: CASSNTGDEQPQHF
D: -; J: TRBJ1-5; size: -; V: TRBV2; DNA: TGTGCCAGCAGTCAAGAGCTAAATCAGCCCCAGCATTTT; CDR3: CASSQELNQPQHF
D: -; J: TRBJ2-7; size: -; V: TRBV5-6; DNA: TGTGCCAGCAGCTTGGTTCAGGGCCCCTACGAGCAGTACTTC; CDR3: CASSLVQGPYEQYF
D: -; J: TRBJ2-7; size: -; V: TRBV19; DNA: TGTGCCAGTACCCGGGACGGATCCTACGAGCAGTACTTC; CDR3: CASTRDGSYEQYF
D: TRBD1; J: TRBJ1-2; size: -; V: TRBV7-3; DNA: TGTGCCAGCAGCCGGGACAGGGTGGTTAACTATGGCTACACCTTC; CDR3: CASSRDRVVNYGYTF
D: -; J: TRBJ2-7; size: -; V: TRBV13; DNA: TGTGCCAGCAGCTTATCAGGGCAGGGAATATACTTC; CDR3: CASSLSGQGIYF
D: TRBD2; J: TRBJ2-3; size: -; V: TRBV11-3; DNA: TGTGCCAGCAGCTTAGGTCGACTAGCGGGAGTCTTCACAGATACGCAGTATTTT; CDR3: CASSLGRLAGVFTDTQYF
D: -; J: TRBJ1-5; size: -; V: TRBV30; DNA: TGTGCCTGGAGTGATACAGGGACTCGGCCCCAGCATTTT; CDR3: CAWSDTGTRPQHF
D: -; J: TRBJ2-5; size: -; V: TRBV6-4; DNA: TGTGCCAGCAGCCCGTACGGCGGCGGGGAGACCCAGTACTTC; CDR3: CASSPYGGGETQYF
D: -; J: TRBJ2-5; size: -; V: TRBV28; DNA: TGTGCCATCTCCGTTCACGACGGGGAAGAGACCCAGTACTTC; CDR3: CAISVHDGEETQYF
D: -; J: TRBJ1-2; size: -; V: TRBV27; DNA: TGTGCCAGCCTCTATGGCTACACCTTC; CDR3: CASLYGYTF
D: -; J: TRBJ2-7; size: -; V: TRBV5-4; DNA: TGTGCCAGCAGCTTACAGGGATCCGACGAGCAGTACTTC; CDR3: CASSLQGSDEQYF
D: -; J: TRBJ2-7; size: -; V: TRBV6-5; DNA: TGTGCCAGCAAACTAGCTTCCGAGCAGTACTTC; CDR3: CASKLASEQYF
D: -; J: TRBJ1-3; size: few; V: TRBV7-3; DNA: TGTGCCAGCAGCCCCGGAGGGGATTATGGAAACACCATATATTTT; CDR3: CASSPGGDYGNTIYF
D: TRBD1; J: TRBJ2-7; size: -; V: TRBV13; DNA: TGTGCCAGCAGCCAGGGGGCCTACGAGCAGTACTTC; CDR3: CASSQGAYEQYF